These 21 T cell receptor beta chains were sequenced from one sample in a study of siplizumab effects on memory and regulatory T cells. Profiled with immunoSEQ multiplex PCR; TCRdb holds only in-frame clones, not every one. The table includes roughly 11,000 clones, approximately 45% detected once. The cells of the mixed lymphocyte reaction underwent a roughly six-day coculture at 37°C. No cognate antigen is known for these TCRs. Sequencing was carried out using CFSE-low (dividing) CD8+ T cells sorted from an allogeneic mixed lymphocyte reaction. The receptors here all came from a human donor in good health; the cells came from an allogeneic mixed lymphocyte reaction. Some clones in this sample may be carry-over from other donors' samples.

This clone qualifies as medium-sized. The CDR3 loop reads CASSHIPPYEQYF. The CDR3 DNA follows: TGCGCCAGCAGCCATATACCCCCCTACGAGCAGTACTTC. The chain employs TRBV4-1 and TRBJ2-7; unclear D gene. The CDR3 totals 13 residues. The V end was cut by 3 bases, the J end by 2 bases, with 8 bases between. Per germline, CDR1 MGHRA and CDR2 YSYEKL.

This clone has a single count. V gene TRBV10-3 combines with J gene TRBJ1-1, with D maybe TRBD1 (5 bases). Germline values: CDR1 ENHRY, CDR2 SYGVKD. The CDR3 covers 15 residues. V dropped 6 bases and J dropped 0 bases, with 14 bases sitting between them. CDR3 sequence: CAISDTGTLNTEAFF. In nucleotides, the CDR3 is TGTGCCATCAGCGACACTGGGACGTTGAACACTGAAGCTTTCTTT.

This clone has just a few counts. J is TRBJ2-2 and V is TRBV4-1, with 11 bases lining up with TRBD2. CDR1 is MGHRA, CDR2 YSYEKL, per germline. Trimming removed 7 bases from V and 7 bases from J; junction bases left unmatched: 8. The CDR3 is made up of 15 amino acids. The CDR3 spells CASNLLAGGVGELFF. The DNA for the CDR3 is TGCGCCAGCAACCTTCTAGCGGGAGGAGTCGGGGAGCTGTTTTTT.

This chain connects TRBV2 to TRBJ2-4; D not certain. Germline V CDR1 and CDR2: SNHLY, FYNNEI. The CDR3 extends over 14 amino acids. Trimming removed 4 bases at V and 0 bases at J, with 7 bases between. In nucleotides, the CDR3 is TGTGCCAGCAGTGTATTTCTAGCCAAAAACATTCAGTACTTC. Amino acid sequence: CASSVFLAKNIQYF.

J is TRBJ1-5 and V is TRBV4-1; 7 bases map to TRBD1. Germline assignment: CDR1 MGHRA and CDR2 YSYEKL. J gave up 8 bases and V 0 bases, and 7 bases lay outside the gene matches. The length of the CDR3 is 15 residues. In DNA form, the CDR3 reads TGCGCCAGCAGCCAAGAGGTGGGACAGCGAAAGCCCCAGCATTTT. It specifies CASSQEVGQRKPQHF.

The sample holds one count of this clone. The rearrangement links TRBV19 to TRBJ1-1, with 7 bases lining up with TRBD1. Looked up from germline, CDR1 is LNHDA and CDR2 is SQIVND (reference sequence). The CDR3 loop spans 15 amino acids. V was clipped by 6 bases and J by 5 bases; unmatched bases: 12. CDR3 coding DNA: TGTGCCAGTAGCCCCCGACAGGGTCTGAGGACTGAAGCTTTCTTT. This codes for CASSPRQGLRTEAFF.

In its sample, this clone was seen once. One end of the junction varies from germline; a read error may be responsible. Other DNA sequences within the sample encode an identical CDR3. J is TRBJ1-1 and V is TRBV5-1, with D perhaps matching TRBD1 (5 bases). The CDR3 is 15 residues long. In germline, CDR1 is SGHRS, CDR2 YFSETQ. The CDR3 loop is CASSLPGTANTEAFF. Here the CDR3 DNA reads TGCGCCAGCAGCTTACCGGGGACGGCGAACACTGAGGCTTTCTTT.

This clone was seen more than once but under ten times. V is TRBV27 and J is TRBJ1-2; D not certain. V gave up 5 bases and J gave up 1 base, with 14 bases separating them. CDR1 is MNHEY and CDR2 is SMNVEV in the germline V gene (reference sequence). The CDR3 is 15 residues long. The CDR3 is CASSPTGRINYGYTF. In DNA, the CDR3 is TGTGCCAGCAGTCCCACCGGACGGATTAACTATGGCTACACCTTC.

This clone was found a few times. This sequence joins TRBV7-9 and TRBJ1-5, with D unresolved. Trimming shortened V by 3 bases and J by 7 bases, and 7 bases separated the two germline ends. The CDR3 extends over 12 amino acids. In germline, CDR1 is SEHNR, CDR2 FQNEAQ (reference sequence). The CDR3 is CASSFGSQPQHF. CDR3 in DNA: TGTGCCAGCAGCTTCGGGTCCCAGCCCCAGCATTTT.

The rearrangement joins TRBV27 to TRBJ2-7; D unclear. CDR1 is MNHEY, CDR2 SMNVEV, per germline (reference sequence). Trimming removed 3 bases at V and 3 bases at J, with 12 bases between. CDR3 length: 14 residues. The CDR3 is CASSLSGNGYEQYF. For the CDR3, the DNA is TGTGCCAGCAGTTTGAGTGGGAATGGCTACGAGCAGTACTTC.

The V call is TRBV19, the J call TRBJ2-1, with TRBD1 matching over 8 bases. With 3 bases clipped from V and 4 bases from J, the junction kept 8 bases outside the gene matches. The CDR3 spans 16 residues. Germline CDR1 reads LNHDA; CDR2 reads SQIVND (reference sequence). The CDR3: CASSIISGQGYNEQFF. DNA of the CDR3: TGTGCCAGTAGTATCATCTCCGGACAGGGTTACAATGAGCAGTTCTTC. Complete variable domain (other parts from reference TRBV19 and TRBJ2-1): DGGITQSPKYLFRKEGQNVTLSCEQNLNHDAMYWYRQDPGQGLRLIYYSQIVNDFQKGDIAEGYSVSREKKESFPLTVTSAQKNPTAFYLCASSIISGQGYNEQFFGPGTRLTVL.

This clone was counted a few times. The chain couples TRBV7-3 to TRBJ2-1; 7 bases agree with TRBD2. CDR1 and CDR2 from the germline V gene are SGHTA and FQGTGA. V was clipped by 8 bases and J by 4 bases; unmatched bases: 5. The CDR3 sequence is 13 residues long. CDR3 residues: CASAGESYNEQFF. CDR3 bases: TGTGCCAGCGCGGGAGAAAGTTACAATGAGCAGTTCTTC.

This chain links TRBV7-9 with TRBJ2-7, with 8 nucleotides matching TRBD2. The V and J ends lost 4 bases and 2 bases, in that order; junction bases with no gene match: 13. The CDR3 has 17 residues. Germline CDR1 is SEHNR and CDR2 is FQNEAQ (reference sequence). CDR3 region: CASSSPKLADRPYEQYF. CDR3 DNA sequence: TGTGCCAGCAGCTCCCCCAAACTAGCGGACCGACCCTACGAGCAGTACTTC.

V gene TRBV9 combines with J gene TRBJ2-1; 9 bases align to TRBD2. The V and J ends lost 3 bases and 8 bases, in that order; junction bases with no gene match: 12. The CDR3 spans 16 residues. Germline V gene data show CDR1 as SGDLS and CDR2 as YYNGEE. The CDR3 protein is CASSAPLAGGGDEQFF. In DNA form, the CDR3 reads TGTGCCAGCAGCGCACCACTAGCGGGCGGAGGCGATGAGCAGTTCTTC.

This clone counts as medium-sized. CDR3 coding DNA: TGCAGCGTTGAAGGGGGTATTGCCACAGATACGCAGTATTTT. Translated: CSVEGGIATDTQYF. The J gene is TRBJ2-3, the V gene TRBV29-1; D is unresolved. Trimming took 1 base from V and 2 from J, leaving 10 bases between them. The CDR3 totals 14 residues. Germline V gives CDR1 SQVTM, CDR2 ANQGSEA.

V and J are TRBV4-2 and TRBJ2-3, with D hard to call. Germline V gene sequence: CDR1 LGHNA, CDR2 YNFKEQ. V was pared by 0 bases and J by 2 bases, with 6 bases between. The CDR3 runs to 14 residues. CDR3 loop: CASSQDRNTDTQYF. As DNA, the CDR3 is TGTGCCAGCAGCCAAGACAGGAACACAGATACGCAGTATTTT.

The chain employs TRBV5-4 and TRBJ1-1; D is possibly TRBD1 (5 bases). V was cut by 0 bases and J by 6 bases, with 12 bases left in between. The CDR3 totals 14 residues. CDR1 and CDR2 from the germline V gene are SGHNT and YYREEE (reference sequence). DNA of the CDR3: TGTGCCAGCAGCTTGGAAGGGGCGGGAGCTGAAGCTTTCTTT. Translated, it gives CASSLEGAGAEAFF.

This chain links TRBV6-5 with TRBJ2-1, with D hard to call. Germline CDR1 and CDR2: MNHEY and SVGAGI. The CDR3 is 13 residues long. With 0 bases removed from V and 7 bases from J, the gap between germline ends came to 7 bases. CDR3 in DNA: TGTGCCAGCAGTTACTCTAACCGTAATGAGCAGTTCTTC. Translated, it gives CASSYSNRNEQFF.

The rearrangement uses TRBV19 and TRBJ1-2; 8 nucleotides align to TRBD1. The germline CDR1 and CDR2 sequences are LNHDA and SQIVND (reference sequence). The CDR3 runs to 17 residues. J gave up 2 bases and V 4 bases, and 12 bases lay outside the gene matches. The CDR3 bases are TGTGCCAGTAGTACTCGACAGGGGTCGGGACTAAACTATGGCTACACCTTC. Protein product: CASSTRQGSGLNYGYTF.

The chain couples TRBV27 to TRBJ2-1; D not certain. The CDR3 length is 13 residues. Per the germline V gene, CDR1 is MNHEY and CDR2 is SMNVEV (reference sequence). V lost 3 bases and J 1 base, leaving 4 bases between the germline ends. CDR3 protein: CASSFSSYNEQFF. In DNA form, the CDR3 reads TGTGCCAGCAGTTTTTCGTCCTACAATGAGCAGTTCTTC.

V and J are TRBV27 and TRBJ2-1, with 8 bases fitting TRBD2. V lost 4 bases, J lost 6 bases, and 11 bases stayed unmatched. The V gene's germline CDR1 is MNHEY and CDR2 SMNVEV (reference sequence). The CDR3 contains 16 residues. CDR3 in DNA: TGTGCCAGCAGTTCCCTACTAGCGGTCGGGGTCAATGAGCAGTTCTTC. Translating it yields CASSSLLAVGVNEQFF.